Given below is one TCR beta chain in context. Its matching antigen is unknown. This sample also contains other DNA sequences that code for the same CDR3. The assay was immunoSEQ multiplex PCR, and TCRdb's table has in-frame clones only and misses some. The table records more than 850,000 clones, around 78% of them present only once. This specimen belongs to a study of shared clonotypes between healthy human individuals. Participating donors were healthy, HIV-negative adults free of recent acute infections or vaccinations. Germline V gene sequence: CDR1 LNHDA, CDR2 SQIVND (reference sequence). There are 15 residues in the CDR3. The V end lost 3 bases, the J end lost 0 bases, and 10 bases lay between the germline ends. Study-wide results and caveats: Lower generation probabilities were found for non-shared clonotypes than for those shared by all four donors.

The receptor's source is a man between 18 and 29 years old in good health. Some clones in this sample may be carry-over from other donors' samples. The V and J genes are TRBV19 and TRBJ2-3; D call uncertain. The sample taken for sequencing was memory CD4+ T cells from PBMCs. Subset defined: CD45RA-negative fraction. This chain's CDR3 is CASSIVGGSTDTQYF. CDR3 nucleotides: TGTGCCAGTAGTATCGTCGGCGGAAGCACAGATACGCAGTATTTT.